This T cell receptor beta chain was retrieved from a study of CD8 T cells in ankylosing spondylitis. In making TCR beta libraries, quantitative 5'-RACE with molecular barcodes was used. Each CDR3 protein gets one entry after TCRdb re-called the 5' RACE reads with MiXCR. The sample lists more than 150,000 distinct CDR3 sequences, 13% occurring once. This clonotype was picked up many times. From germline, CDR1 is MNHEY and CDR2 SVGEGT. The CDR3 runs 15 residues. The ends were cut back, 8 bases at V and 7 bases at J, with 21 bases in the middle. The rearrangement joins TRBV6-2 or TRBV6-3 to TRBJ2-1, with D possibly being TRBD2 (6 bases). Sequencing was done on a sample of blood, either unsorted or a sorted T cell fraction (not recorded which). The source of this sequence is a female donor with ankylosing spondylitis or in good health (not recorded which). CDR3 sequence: CASVTRRGPRNEQFF. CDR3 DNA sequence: TGTGCCAGCGTCACACGGCGGGGTCCTCGAAATGAGCAGTTCTTC.